This T cell receptor (beta chain) was recorded in a study of T cell changes during pregnancy in multiple sclerosis. Data came from immunoSEQ multiplex PCR; TCRdb stores just in-frame clones and leaves some out. The table has tens of thousands of clones, approximately 90% seen once. The CDR3 totals 15 residues. In germline, CDR1 is SGHRS, CDR2 YFSETQ. With V trimmed by 3 bases and J by 1 base, 5 bases remained unmatched. The rearrangement uses TRBV5-1 and TRBJ2-3; 7 bases are a match to TRBD1. Sample: CD4+ T cells from peripheral blood mononuclear cells, taken in the first trimester of pregnancy. The receptor was derived from a female donor in good health, enrolled as a control in a pregnancy study. The CDR3, as DNA: TGCGCCAGCAGCTCGGGGACAGTACGCACAGATACGCAGTATTTT. Its protein product is CASSSGTVRTDTQYF.